The rows below give T cell receptor beta chains drawn from one sample of a study of post-analysis software for immune sequencing data. TCRdb re-analysed the PCR reads in MiXCR, keeping a single row per CDR3 protein. The data hold about half a million distinct CDR3 sequences, with 34% observed a single time. The sequenced sample was blood. These receptors were obtained from a girl aged 2 to 17 with multiple sclerosis. Each CDR3 is given with its conserved first and last residue. A D gene is named only where the DNA matches it firmly. Clone size, where shown, is once, few, many, or a class for clones that have expanded.

len	d_gene	abundance	v_gene	j_gene	CDR3aa	CDR3nt
12	.	many	TRBV3-1	TRBJ1-2	CASSQDRTGYTF	TGTGCCAGCAGCCAAGATAGGACTGGCTACACCTTC
13	.	few	TRBV12-3/TRBV12-4	TRBJ1-1	CASSHPRGGKAFF	TGTGCCAGCAGTCATCCGAGGGGAGGGAAAGCTTTCTTT
15	.	.	TRBV27	TRBJ2-1	CASSLLEGGLREQFF	TGTGCCAGCAGCCTACTAGAGGGGGGTTTGAGGGAGCAGTTCTTC
15	.	few	TRBV5-6	TRBJ2-7	CASRFQVSAIHEQYF	TGTGCCAGCAGATTTCAGGTTTCCGCGATCCACGAGCAGTACTTC
15	.	.	TRBV27	TRBJ1-4	CASSSTGGSWEKLFF	TGTGCCAGCAGTTCCACGGGGGGCTCTTGGGAAAAACTGTTTTTT
12	.	few	TRBV5-1	TRBJ2-3	CASFASTDTQYF	TGCGCCAGCTTTGCTAGCACAGATACGCAGTATTTT
14	.	few	TRBV5-5	TRBJ1-2	CASSLDGASYGYTF	TGTGCCAGCAGCTTGGATGGCGCGTCGTATGGCTACACCTTC
16	TRBD1	.	TRBV25-1	TRBJ2-5	CASSEYGTGDQETQYF	TGTGCCAGCAGTGAATATGGGACAGGGGACCAAGAGACCCAGTACTTC
20	TRBD1	.	TRBV3-1	TRBJ2-6	CASSGSIWTGRSSGANVLTF	TGTGCCAGCAGTGGCTCAATTTGGACAGGGCGGTCATCTGGGGCCAACGTCCTGACTTTC
13	.	many	TRBV29-1	TRBJ1-2	CSVRTVGNYGYTF	TGCAGCGTTAGGACGGTCGGCAACTATGGCTACACCTTC
13	.	.	TRBV6-5	TRBJ1-1	CASSYSRRDEAFF	TGTGCCAGCAGTTACTCGAGGCGGGATGAAGCTTTCTTT
15	.	.	TRBV5-5	TRBJ1-3	CASSLAHLSGNTIYF	TGTGCCAGCAGCTTGGCACACCTCTCTGGAAACACCATATATTTT
15	TRBD1	.	TRBV28	TRBJ1-5	CASSPRGQGVQPQHF	TGTGCCAGCAGCCCTCGGGGACAGGGTGTTCAGCCCCAGCATTTT
13	.	few	TRBV29-1	TRBJ1-1	CSVGPRGNTEAFF	TGCAGCGTTGGTCCCAGGGGGAACACTGAAGCTTTCTTT
13	.	.	TRBV6-6	TRBJ2-3	CASRRDSADTQYF	TGTGCCAGCAGGCGGGACTCCGCGGATACGCAGTATTTT
14	TRBD2	.	TRBV27	TRBJ2-3	CASKVAGDSDTQYF	TGTGCCAGCAAAGTAGCGGGGGACTCAGATACGCAGTATTTT
15	.	few	TRBV20-1	TRBJ1-2	CSATGPALNNYGYTF	TGCAGTGCCACAGGTCCGGCACTCAACAACTATGGCTACACCTTC
15	TRBD2	few	TRBV20-1	TRBJ2-3	CSARDRGDPTDTQYF	TGCAGTGCTAGAGATCGGGGGGACCCCACAGATACGCAGTATTTT
11	.	few	TRBV10-3	TRBJ2-3	CAVGLTDTQYF	TGTGCCGTGGGGCTCACAGATACGCAGTATTTT
13	TRBD1	few	TRBV20-1	TRBJ2-7	CSAEGQGAYEQYF	TGCAGTGCTGAAGGACAGGGGGCCTACGAGCAGTACTTC